This T cell receptor (beta chain) derives from a study of T-cell reconstitution after alpha-beta-depleted transplantation in children. General observations from the study: Where alpha-beta T cells came from about two months after transplant was reportedly several hundred expanded graft clones. In some patients, recipient T cells and intrathymic progenitors surviving conditioning explained high day-60 diversity. T-cell numbers and diversity one year post-transplant derived largely from freshly generated T cells.

The library targeted TCRbeta and was prepared with unique molecular identifiers. TCRdb re-derived calls from the PCR reads in MiXCR, one entry per CDR3 protein. The repertoire has 200,000 to 250,000 distinct CDR3 sequences, about a quarter of them found once; the top ten carry 2.6%. Turning to this clonotype: Its antigen is not known.

CDR1 is DFQATT, CDR2 SNEGSKA, per germline (reference sequence). With V trimmed by 5 bases and J by 5 bases, 5 bases remained unmatched. This CDR3 is built from 13 residues. This sequence originates from a girl aged 2 to 9 with Fanconi anemia, due to receive a stem cell transplant. The material was PBMCs, obtained before TCRalphabeta/CD19-depleted stem cell transplant. The chain combines TRBV20-1 with TRBJ1-5; 8 bases are a match to TRBD1. CDR3 sequence: CSAAEQGDQPQHF. The CDR3 DNA follows: TGCAGTGCTGCAGAACAGGGGGATCAGCCCCAGCATTTT.